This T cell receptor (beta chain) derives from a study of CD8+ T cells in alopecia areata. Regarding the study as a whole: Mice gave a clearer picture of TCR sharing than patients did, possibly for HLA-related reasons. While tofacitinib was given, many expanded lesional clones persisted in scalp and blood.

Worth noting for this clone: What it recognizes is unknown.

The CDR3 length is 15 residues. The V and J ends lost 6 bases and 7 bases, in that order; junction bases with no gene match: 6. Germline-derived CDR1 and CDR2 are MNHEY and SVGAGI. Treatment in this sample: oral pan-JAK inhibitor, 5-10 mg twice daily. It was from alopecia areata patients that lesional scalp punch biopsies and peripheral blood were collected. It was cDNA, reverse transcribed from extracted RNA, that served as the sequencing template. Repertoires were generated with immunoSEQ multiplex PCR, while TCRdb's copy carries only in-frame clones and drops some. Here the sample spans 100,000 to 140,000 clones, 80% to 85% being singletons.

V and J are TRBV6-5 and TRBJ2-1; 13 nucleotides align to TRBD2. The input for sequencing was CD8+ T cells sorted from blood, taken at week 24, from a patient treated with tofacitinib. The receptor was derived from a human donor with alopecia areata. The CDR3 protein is CASSTSGGAANEQFF. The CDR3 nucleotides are TGTGCCAGCAGCACTAGCGGGGGGGCCGCTAATGAGCAGTTCTTC.